The T cell receptor beta chain under discussion was sequenced for a study of blood T cell repertoires in COVID-19. Study-level background: T cells, B-cell-depleted T cells, or PBMCs provided the cDNA or gDNA that served as material.

The protocol was immunoSEQ multiplex PCR, while the TCRdb copy is restricted to in-frame clones and leaves out a portion. The sample shows hundreds of thousands of clones, over 65% of them seen only once. The germline V gene has CDR1 LGHDT and CDR2 YNNKEL (reference sequence). This CDR3 spans 16 amino acids. V trimming: 6 bases; J trimming: 5 bases; junction bases outside the gene matches: 9. Sequences were obtained from peripheral blood. V usage is TRBV3-1 (or the pseudogene TRBV3-2) and J usage is TRBJ2-3; 12 bases agree with TRBD2. The clonotype was recovered from a woman aged 80 or over with acute or convalescent COVID-19. CDR3 in DNA: TGTGCCAGCAGTTCCACTAGCGGGGGGAGGGGAGATACGCAGTATTTT. Residues: CASSSTSGGRGDTQYF.